This T cell receptor beta chain appears in the sequencing data of a study of cytomegalovirus exposure and HLA in healthy donors. Measured with immunoSEQ multiplex PCR; TCRdb has only the in-frame clones, and not every one. The sample lists 150,000 to 200,000 clones; approximately 86% were seen once. About this clone itself: What it recognizes is unknown.

Study conclusions and caveats: Subsequent analysis revealed that first-cohort TCR clusters tended to co-occur in the 95 to 150 validation repertoires. Reports credit the classifier with highly specific, highly sensitive diagnosis of cytomegalovirus status. The study found most TCR sequences rare, yet found some public TCRs in many donors.

Sequenced input: PBMCs. The sequence came from a man between 18 and 35 years old in good health and CMV-seropositive.

The chain's CDR3 is CASSIAGTDYEQYF. The DNA of the CDR3 is TGCGCCAGCAGCATTGCCGGGACAGATTACGAGCAGTACTTC. This chain links TRBV5-1 with TRBJ2-7; 7 bases map to TRBD1. The CDR3 consists of 14 residues. The trim removed 4 bases at V and 4 bases at J, leaving 8 bases unmatched. Germline assignment: CDR1 SGHRS and CDR2 YFSETQ.